This T cell receptor beta chain was obtained from a study of neurological immune-mediated disorders. Study conclusions and caveats: Phylogenetic grouping assigned the repertoires of 18 of 34 multiple sclerosis patients to a single cluster of related CDR3 sequences. This cluster may be a repertoire-level signature. CDR3 amino acid sequences found in expanded clones were never shared across subjects, suggesting private repertoires in all groups.

TCRdb reprocessed the 5' RACE reads with MiXCR, giving one entry per CDR3 protein. In the table there are tens of thousands of distinct CDR3 sequences, under 3.5% of which are singletons. The unsorted libraries were generated from a total of 2 million PBMCs, which had been stored in RNAlater at -80 C. The CDR3 totals 15 residues. The V and J ends lost 0 bases and 1 base respectively, with 8 bases between them. In germline, CDR1 is SGHRS, CDR2 YFSETQ. Ten or more counts support this clonotype. Its antigen is not identified. Sequencing input: PBMCs. The TCR originated in a man aged 35 to 55 with multiple sclerosis. J is TRBJ1-3 and V is TRBV5-1; D may be TRBD1 (6 bases). CDR3 region: CASSLGGASGNTIYF. The CDR3 coding sequence is TGCGCCAGCAGCTTGGGGGGGGCTTCTGGAAACACCATATATTTT.